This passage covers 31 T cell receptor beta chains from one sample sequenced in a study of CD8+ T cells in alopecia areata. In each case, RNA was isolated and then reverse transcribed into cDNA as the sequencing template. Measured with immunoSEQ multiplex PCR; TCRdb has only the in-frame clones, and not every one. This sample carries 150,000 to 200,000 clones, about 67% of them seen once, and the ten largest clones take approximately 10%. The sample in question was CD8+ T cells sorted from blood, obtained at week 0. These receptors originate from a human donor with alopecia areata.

CDR3 sequence reads: CASSLRGRSTDTQYF. CDR3 nucleotides: TGTGCCAGCAGCTTAAGGGGTAGGAGCACAGATACGCAGTATTTT. The chain carries TRBV11-3 and TRBJ2-3, with D possibly being TRBD1 (5 bases). Germline V gene lookup returns CDR1 SGHNT and CDR2 YENEEA. The V end was cut by 2 bases, the J end by 0 bases, with 9 bases between. This CDR3 comprises 15 residues.

The CDR3 region has the DNA TGTGCCTGGAGTGTGTTAGAAAGGGGGTACGAGCAGTACTTC. Encoded protein: CAWSVLERGYEQYF. The V gene is TRBV30, the J gene TRBJ2-7, with D maybe TRBD1 (6 bases). The CDR3 length is 14 residues. V was shortened by 0 bases and J by 4 bases, with 13 bases between the two germline ends. Germline CDR1 and CDR2: GTSNPN and SVGIG (reference sequence). The whole variable domain, remainder taken from reference TRBV30 and TRBJ2-7, is SQTIHQWPATLVQPVGSPLSLECTVEGTSNPNLYWYRQAAGRGLQLLFYSVGIGQISSEVPQNLSASRPQDRQFILSSKKLLLSDSGFYLCAWSVLERGYEQYFGPGTRLTVT.

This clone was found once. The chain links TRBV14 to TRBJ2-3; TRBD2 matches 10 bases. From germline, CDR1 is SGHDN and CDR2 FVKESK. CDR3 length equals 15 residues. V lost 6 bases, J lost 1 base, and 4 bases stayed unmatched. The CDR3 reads CASRLAGGRTDTQYF. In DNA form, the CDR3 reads TGTGCCAGCAGATTAGCGGGGGGACGCACAGATACGCAGTATTTT.

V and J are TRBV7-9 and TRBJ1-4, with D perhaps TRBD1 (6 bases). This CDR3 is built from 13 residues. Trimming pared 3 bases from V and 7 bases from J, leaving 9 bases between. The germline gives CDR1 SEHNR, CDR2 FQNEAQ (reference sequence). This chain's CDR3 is CASSFMDSEKLFF. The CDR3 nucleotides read TGTGCCAGCAGCTTTATGGACAGTGAAAAACTGTTTTTT.

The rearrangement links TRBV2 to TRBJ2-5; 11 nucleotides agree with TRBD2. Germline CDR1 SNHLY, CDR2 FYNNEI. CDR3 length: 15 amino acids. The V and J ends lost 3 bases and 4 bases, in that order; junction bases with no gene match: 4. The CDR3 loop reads CASSDGLAGGETQYF. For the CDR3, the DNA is TGTGCCAGCAGTGACGGGCTAGCGGGGGGAGAGACCCAGTACTTC.

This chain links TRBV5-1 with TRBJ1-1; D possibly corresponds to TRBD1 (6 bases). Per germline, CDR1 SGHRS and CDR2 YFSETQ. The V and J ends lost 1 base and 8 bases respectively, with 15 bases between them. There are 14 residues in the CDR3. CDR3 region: CASSLWAEGDEAFF. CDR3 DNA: TGCGCCAGCAGCTTGTGGGCGGAGGGGGACGAAGCTTTCTTT.

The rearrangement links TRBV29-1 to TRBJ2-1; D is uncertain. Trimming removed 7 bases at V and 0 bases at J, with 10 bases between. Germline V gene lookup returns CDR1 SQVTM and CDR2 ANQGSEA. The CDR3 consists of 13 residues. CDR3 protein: CSGMSLSYNEQFF. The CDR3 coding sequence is TGCAGCGGCATGTCCCTCTCCTACAATGAGCAGTTCTTC.

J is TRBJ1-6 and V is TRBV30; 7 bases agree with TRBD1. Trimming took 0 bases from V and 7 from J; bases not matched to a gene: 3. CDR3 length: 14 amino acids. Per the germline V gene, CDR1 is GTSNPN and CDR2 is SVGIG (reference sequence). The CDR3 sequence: CAWSVDRTNSPLHF. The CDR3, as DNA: TGTGCCTGGAGTGTGGACAGGACGAATTCACCCCTCCACTTT.

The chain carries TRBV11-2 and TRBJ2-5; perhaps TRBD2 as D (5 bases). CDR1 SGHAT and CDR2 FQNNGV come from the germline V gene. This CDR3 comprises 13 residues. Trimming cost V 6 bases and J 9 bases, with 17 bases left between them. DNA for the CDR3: TGTGCCAGCAGGTCCGGACTTGGGTGGGCCCAGTACTTC. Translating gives CASRSGLGWAQYF. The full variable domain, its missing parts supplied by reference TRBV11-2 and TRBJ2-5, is EAGVAQSPRYKIIEKRQSVAFWCNPISGHATLYWYQQILGQGPKLLIQFQNNGVVDDSQLPKDRFSAERLKGVDSTLKIQPAKLEDSAVYLCASRSGLGWAQYFGPGTRLLVL.

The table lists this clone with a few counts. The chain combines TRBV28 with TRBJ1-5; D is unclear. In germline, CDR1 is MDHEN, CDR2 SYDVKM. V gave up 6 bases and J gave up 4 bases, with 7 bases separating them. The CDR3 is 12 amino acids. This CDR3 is CASRVENQPQHF. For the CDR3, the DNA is TGTGCCAGCAGGGTAGAGAATCAGCCCCAGCATTTT.

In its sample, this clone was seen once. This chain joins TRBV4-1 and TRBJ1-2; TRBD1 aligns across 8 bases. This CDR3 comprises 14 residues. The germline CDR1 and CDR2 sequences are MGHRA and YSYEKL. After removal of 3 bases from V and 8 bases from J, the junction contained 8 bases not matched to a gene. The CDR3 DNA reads TGCGCCAGCAGCCATGCAAGCAGGGGGCGAGGCTACACCTTC. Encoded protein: CASSHASRGRGYTF.

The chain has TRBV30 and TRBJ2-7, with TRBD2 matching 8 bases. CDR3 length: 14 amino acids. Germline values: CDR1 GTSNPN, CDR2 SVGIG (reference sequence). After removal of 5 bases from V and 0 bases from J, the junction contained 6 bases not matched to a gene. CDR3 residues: CAWVRAGVSYEQYF. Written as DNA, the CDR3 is TGTGCCTGGGTACGAGCGGGGGTCTCCTACGAGCAGTACTTC.

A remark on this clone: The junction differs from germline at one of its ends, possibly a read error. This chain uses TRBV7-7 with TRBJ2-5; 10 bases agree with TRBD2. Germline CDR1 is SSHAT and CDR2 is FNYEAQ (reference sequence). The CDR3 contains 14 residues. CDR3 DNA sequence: TGTGCCAGCAGCATAGCGGGGGGTTCCCCGACCCAGTACTTC. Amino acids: CASSIAGGSPTQYF.

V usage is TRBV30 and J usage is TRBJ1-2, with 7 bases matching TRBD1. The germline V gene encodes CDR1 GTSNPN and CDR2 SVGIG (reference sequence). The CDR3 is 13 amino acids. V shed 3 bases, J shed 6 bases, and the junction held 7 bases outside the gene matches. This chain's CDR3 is CAWSARGIDGYTF. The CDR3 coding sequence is TGTGCCTGGAGCGCCAGGGGGATCGATGGCTACACCTTC.

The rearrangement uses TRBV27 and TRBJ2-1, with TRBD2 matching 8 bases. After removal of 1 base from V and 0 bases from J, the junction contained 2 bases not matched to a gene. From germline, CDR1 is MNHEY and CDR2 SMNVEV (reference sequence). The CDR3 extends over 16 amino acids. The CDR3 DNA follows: TGTGCCAGCAGTTTATGGCGGGGGGCCTCCTACAATGAGCAGTTCTTC. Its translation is CASSLWRGASYNEQFF.

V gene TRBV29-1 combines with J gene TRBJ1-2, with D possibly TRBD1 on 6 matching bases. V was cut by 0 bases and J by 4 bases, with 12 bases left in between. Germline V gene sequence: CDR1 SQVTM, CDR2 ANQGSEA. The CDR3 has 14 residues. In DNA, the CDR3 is TGCAGCGTTGAAGACCAGGGGAATACCTATGGCTACACCTTC. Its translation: CSVEDQGNTYGYTF. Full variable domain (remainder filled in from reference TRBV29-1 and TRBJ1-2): SAVISQKPSRDICQRGTSLTIQCQVDSQVTMMFWYRQQPGQSLTLIATANQGSEATYESGFVIDKFPISRPNLTFSTLTVSNMSPEDSSIYLCSVEDQGNTYGYTFGSGTRLTVV.

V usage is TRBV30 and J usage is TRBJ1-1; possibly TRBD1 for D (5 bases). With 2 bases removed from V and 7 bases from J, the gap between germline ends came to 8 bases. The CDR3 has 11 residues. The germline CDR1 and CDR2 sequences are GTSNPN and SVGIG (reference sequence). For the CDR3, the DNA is TGTGCCTGGAGTCTTGGGGGTGAAGCTTTCTTT. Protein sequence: CAWSLGGEAFF.

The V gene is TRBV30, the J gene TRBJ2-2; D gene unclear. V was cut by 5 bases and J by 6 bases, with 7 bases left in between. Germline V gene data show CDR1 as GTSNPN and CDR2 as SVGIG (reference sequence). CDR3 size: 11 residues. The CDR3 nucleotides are TGTGCCTGGGCAACCTCCGGGGAGCTGTTTTTT. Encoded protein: CAWATSGELFF.

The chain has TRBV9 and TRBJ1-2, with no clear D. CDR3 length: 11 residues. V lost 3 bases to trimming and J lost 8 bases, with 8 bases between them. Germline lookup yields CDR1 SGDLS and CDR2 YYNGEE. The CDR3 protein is CASSGEGGYTF. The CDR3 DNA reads TGTGCCAGCAGCGGTGAGGGAGGCTACACCTTC.

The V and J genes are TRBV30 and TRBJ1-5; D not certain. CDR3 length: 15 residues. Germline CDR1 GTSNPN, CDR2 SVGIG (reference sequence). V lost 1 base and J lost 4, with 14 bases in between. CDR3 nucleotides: TGTGCCTGGAGTGAAGCGTGGTCGGGGAATCAGCCCCAGCATTTT. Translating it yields CAWSEAWSGNQPQHF.

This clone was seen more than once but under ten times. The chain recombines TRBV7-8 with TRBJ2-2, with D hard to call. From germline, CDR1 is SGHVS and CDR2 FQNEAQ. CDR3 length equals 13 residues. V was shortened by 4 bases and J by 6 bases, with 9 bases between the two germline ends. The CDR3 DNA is TGTGCCAGCAGCTACGATGGACCCGGGGAGCTGTTTTTT. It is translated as CASSYDGPGELFF.

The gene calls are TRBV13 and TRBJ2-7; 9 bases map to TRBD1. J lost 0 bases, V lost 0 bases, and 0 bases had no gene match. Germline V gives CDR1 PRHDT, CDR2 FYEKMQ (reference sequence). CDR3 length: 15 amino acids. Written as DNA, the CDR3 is TGTGCCAGCAGCTTAGGGGACAGGGGCTCCTACGAGCAGTACTTC. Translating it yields CASSLGDRGSYEQYF.

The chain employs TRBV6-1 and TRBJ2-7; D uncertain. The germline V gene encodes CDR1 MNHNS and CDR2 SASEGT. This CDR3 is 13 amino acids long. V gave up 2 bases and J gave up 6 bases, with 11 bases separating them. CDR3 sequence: CASSEQAVAEQYF. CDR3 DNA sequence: TGTGCCAGCAGTGAACAGGCGGTTGCCGAGCAGTACTTC.

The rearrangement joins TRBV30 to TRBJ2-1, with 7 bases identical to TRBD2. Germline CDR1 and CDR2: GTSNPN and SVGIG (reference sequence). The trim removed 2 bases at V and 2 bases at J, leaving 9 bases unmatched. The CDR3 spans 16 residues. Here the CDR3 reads CAWSISGDYPYNEQFF. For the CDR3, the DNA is TGTGCCTGGAGTATATCCGGGGACTACCCCTACAATGAGCAGTTCTTC.

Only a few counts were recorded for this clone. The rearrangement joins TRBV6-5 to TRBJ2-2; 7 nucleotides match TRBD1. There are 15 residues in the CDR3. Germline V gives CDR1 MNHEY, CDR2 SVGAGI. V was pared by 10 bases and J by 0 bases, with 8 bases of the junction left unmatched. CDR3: CATYRTGANTGELFF. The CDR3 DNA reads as TGTGCCACCTATCGGACAGGAGCGAACACCGGGGAGCTGTTTTTT.

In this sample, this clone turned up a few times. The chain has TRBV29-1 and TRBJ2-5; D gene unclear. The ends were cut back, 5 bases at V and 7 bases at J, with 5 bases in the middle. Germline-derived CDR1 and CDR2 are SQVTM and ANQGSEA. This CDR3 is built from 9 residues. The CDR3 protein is CSVSGTQYF. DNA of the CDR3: TGCAGCGTTTCGGGGACCCAGTACTTC.

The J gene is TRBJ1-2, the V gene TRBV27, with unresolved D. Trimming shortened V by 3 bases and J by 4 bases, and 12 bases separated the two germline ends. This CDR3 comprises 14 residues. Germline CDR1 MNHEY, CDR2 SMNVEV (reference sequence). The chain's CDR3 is CASSLTTTTYGYTF. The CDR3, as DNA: TGTGCCAGCAGTTTGACCACTACTACCTATGGCTACACCTTC.

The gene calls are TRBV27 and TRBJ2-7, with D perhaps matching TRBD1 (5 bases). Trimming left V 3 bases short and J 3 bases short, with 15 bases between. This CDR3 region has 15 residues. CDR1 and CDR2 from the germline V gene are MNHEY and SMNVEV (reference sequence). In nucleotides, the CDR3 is TGTGCCAGCAGTTTGGGGCAGCCGGATCGCTACGAGCAGTACTTC. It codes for CASSLGQPDRYEQYF.

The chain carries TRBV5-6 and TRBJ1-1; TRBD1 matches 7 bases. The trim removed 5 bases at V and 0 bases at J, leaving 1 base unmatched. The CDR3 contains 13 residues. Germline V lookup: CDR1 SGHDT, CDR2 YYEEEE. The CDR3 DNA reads TGTGCCAGCAGTCAGGGGGTGAACACTGAAGCTTTCTTT. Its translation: CASSQGVNTEAFF.

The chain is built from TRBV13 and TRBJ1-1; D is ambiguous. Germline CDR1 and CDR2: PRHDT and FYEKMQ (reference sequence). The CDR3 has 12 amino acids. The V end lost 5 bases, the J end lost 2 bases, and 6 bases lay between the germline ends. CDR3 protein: CASSQENTEAFF. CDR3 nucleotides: TGTGCCAGCAGCCAGGAAAACACTGAAGCTTTCTTT.

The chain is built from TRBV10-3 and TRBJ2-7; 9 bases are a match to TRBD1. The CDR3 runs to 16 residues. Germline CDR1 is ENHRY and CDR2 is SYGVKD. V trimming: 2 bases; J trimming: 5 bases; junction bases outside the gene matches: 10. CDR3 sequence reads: CAISEGPGTGPHEQYF. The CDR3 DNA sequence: TGTGCCATCAGTGAGGGGCCCGGGACAGGGCCACACGAGCAGTACTTC.